This entry is about one T cell receptor (beta chain). Germline V lookup: CDR1 MNHEY, CDR2 SVGAGI. The CDR3 is made up of 14 amino acids. Trimming removed 3 bases from V and 9 bases from J; junction bases left unmatched: 7. The data derive from a study of blood T cell repertoires in COVID-19. This table comes from immunoSEQ multiplex PCR, and its TCRdb copy is limited to in-frame clones, with some not included. The sample has a few hundred thousand clones; around four fifths are singletons. The sequenced sample was peripheral blood. The chain couples TRBV6-5 to TRBJ1-1, with 10 nucleotides matching TRBD1. This TCR was recovered from a man aged 30 to 45 with active or convalescent COVID-19. CDR3 loop: CASSYIGQGGKAFF. The CDR3 DNA sequence: TGTGCCAGCAGTTATATTGGACAGGGGGGTAAAGCTTTCTTT.